Included here is one TCR beta chain sequence, with context. What it recognizes is unknown. This entry belongs to a study of immune cell composition in non-small cell lung cancer. Study-wide background: Lung adenocarcinoma or squamous carcinoma made up most tumours. Study observations and caveats: Tumour-associated clones >0.5% occurred in approximately 31% of adenocarcinomas, 75% of squamous.

With V trimmed by 6 bases and J by 2 bases, 4 bases remained unmatched. The CDR3 sequence is 16 residues long. Germline CDR1 and CDR2: ENHRY and SYGVKD. Profiled with immunoSEQ multiplex PCR; TCRdb holds only in-frame clones, not every one. The sample gives 2,500 or so clones, 70% to 90% of which show up once; approximately 6.4% is in the top ten. This sequence originates from a human donor with non-small cell lung cancer. Sequencing was carried out using lung tumor tissue. V and J are TRBV10-3 and TRBJ2-5, with 15 bases aligning to TRBD2. CDR3 sequence: CAISGTSGRSQETQYF. The CDR3 DNA sequence: TGTGCCATCAGCGGGACTAGCGGGAGGAGTCAAGAGACCCAGTACTTC.